What follows describes a single TCR beta chain. Its antigen is undetermined. This sample is part of a study of T cells in Graves' hyperthyroidism and ophthalmopathy. Study information: The authors collected peripheral blood at initial diagnosis, before any treatment.

RNA transcripts yielded amplified TCR beta CDR3 regions. A set of HTBI primers served as the primers for a first-round RT-PCR of the TCR CDR3. TCRdb independently ran MiXCR on the multiplex PCR reads; one entry per CDR3 protein. The sample contains hundreds of thousands of distinct CDR3 sequences, approximately 15% of which appear only once. Findings and caveats of the study: Clonotypes that were expanded in thyroid above 0.001 mostly appeared in blood too.

This CDR3 has 14 residues. Germline V gene data show CDR1 as KGHSH and CDR2 as LQKENI. Trimming stripped 1 base from V and 6 bases from J, with 13 bases between. The chain couples TRBV18 to TRBJ2-7; TRBD2 might be the D (6 bases). Input material: blood. The TCR sequence derives from a woman between 50 and 59 years old with Graves' ophthalmopathy. The CDR3 here is CASSPLEGSSEQYF. CDR3 bases: TGTGCCAGCTCACCACTGGAGGGTTCGAGCGAGCAGTACTTC. Full variable domain (rest looked up from reference TRBV18 and TRBJ2-7): NAGVMQNPRHLVRRRGQEARLRCSPMKGHSHVYWYRQLPEEGLKFMVYLQKENIIDESGMPKERFSAEFPKEGPSILRIQQVVRGDSAAYFCASSPLEGSSEQYFGPGTRLTVT.